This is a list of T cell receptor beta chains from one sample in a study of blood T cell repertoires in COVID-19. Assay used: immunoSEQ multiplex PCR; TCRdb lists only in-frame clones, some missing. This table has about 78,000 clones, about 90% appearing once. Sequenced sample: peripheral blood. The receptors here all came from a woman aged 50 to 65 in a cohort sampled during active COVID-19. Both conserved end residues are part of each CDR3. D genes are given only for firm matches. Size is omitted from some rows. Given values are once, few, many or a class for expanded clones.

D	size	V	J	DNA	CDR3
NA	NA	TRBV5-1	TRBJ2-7	TGCGCCAGCAGCTTGGCGTCCTATTACGAGCAGTACTTC	CASSLASYYEQYF
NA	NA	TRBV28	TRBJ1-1	TGTGCCAGCAGACCCGCAGGCCGGGAGGCTGAAGCTTTCTTT	CASRPAGREAEAFF
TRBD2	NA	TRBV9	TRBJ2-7	TGTGCCAGCAGCGTAGAGGGACTAGCGGGAGACGAGCAGTACTTC	CASSVEGLAGDEQYF
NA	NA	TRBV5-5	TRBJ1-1	TGTGCCAGCAGCTTTGGACAGACGAACACTGAAGCTTTCTTT	CASSFGQTNTEAFF
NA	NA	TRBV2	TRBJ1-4	TGTGCCAGCAGTGGATCGGGGGTGGCTAATGAAAAACTGTTTTTT	CASSGSGVANEKLFF
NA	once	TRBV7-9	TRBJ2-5	TGTGCCAGCTCGGTTTTGAGGGAGACCCAGTACTTC	CASSVLRETQYF
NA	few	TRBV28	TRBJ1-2	TGTGCCAGCAGACTACAGGCTTCTGATGGCTACACCTTC	CASRLQASDGYTF
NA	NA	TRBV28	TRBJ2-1	TGTGCCAGCGGGGGGAATGAGCAGTTCTTC	CASGGNEQFF
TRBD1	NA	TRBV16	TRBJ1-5	TGTGCCAGCAGCCAATCGGCTGGAAAGAGTGACAGGGCCCAGCCCCAGCATTTT	CASSQSAGKSDRAQPQHF
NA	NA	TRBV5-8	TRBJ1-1	TGTGCCAGCAGCATTCTAGCCCGGGCAGGGAACACTGAAGCTTTCTTT	CASSILARAGNTEAFF
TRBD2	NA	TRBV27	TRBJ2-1	TGTGCCAGCAGCCTATCGCCCTTAGCGGGAGGGCCAAGTGAGCAGTTCTTC	CASSLSPLAGGPSEQFF
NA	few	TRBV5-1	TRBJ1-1	TGCGCCAGCAGCTTGAATTCGGACAGAGGCACTGAAGCTTTCTTT	CASSLNSDRGTEAFF
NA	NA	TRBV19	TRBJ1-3	TGTGCCAGTAGCGTCGTCTCTGGAAACACCATATATTTT	CASSVVSGNTIYF
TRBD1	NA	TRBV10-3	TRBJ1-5	TGTGCCATCAGCGATAGGGGACAGAATCAGCCCCAGCATTTT	CAISDRGQNQPQHF
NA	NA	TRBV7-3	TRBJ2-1	TGTGCCAGCAGCGACTTGACCCGGGACAATGAGCAGTTCTTC	CASSDLTRDNEQFF
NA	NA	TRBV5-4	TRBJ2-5	TGTGCCAGCAGCCGCAAGGTAGCGAAAGGGGAGACCCAGTACTTC	CASSRKVAKGETQYF
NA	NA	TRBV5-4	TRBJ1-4	TGTGCCAGCAGCTTGACGGCTAATGAAAAACTGTTTTTT	CASSLTANEKLFF
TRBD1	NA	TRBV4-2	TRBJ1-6	TGTGCCAGCAGCCAAGTTGGGACAGGGGTTAGATCACCCCTCCACTTT	CASSQVGTGVRSPLHF
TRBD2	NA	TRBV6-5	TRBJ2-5	TGTGCCAGCAACTCGAGACTTGCTCGGGAGGCTACCTACTTC	CASNSRLAREATYF
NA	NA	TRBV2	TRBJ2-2	TGTGCCAGCAGTGAAGACAGATACACCGGGGAGCTGTTTTTT	CASSEDRYTGELFF
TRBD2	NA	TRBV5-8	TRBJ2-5	TGTGCCAGCAGCTTCGGACTAGCGAGGTCCCAGTACTTC	CASSFGLARSQYF
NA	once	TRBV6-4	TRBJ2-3	TGTGCCAGCAGTGCCGGGTCTGAGACAGATACGCAGTATTTT	CASSAGSETDTQYF
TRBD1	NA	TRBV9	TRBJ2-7	TGTGCCAGCAGCGCAGGACAGGGTGTTGGGTACGAGCAGTACTTC	CASSAGQGVGYEQYF
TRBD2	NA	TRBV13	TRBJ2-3	TGTGCCAGCAGCCCGCTAGCGGGAGAGGCCGGTGGCACAGATACGCAGTATTTT	CASSPLAGEAGGTDTQYF
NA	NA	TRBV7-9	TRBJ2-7	TGTGCCAGCAGCATAACAGGGATGGAGTCCTACGAGCAGTACTTC	CASSITGMESYEQYF
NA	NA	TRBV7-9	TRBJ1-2	TGTGCCAGCAGCATGGACTTTTCATCCATCTATGGCTACACCTTC	CASSMDFSSIYGYTF
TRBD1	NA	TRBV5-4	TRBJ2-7	TGTGCCAGCAGTACAGGGGCCTTGGGCAAGCAGGCCATCTACGAGCAGTACTTC	CASSTGALGKQAIYEQYF
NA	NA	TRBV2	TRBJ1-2	TGTGCCAGCAGTGTTGAGAGTAACTATGGCTACACCTTC	CASSVESNYGYTF
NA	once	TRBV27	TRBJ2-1	TGTGCCAGCAGTTTAGTTTCCACCTTACCTAGCAATGAGCAGTTCTTC	CASSLVSTLPSNEQFF
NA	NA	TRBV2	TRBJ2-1	TGTGCCAGCAGTGAGTTCCAGGACAATGAGCAGTTCTTC	CASSEFQDNEQFF
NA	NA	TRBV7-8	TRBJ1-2	TGTGCCAGCAGCGAGAACAGGGATTGGGTCTACACCTTC	CASSENRDWVYTF
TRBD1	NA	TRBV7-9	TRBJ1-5	TGTGCCAGCAGCCTCACACTTACAGGGGTCGGAGGCAATCAGCCCCAGCATTTT	CASSLTLTGVGGNQPQHF
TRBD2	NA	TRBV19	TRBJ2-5	TGTGCCAGTAGTGGGGGGCTAGCGGGAGGATGGCGGGAGACCCAGTACTTC	CASSGGLAGGWRETQYF
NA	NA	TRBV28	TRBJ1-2	TGTGCCAGCAGGGGACAACAGGTCCGGACGAAGAATGGCTACACCTTC	CASRGQQVRTKNGYTF
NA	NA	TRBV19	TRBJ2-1	TGTGCCAGTAGTATTCTTCTCCGGACACTCCCGAAACATGAGCAGTTCTTC	CASSILLRTLPKHEQFF
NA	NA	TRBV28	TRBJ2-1	TGTGCCAGCAGTTTCCTGACCGGGACTCCGGTCGATGAGCAGTTCTTC	CASSFLTGTPVDEQFF
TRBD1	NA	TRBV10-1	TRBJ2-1	TGCGCCAGCAGTGAGGTGGGACAGGGTGGTTCCTACAATGAGCAGTTCTTC	CASSEVGQGGSYNEQFF